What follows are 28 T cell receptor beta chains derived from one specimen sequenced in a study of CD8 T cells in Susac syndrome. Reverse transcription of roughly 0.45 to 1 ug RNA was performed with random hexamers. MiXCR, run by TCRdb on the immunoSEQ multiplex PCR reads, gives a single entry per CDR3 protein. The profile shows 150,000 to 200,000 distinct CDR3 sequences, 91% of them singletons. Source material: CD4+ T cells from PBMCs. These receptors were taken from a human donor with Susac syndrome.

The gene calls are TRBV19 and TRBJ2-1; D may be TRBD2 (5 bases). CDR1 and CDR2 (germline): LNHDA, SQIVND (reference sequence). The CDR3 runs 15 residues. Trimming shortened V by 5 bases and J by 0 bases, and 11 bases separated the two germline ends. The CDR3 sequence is CASSQRFYSYNEQFF. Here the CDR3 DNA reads TGTGCCAGTAGTCAGCGGTTCTACTCCTACAATGAGCAGTTCTTC.

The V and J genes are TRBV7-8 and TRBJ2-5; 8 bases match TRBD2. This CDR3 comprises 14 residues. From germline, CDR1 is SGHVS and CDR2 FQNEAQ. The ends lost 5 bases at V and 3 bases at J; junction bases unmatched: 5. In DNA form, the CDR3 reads TGTGCCAGCAGCCCTAATAGCGGGGAAGAGACCCAGTACTTC. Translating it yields CASSPNSGEETQYF.

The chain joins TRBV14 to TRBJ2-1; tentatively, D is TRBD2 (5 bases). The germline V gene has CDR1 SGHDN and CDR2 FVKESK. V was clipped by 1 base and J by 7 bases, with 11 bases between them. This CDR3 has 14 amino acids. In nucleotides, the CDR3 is TGTGCCAGCAGCCAAGGGACTCGCCGAAATGAGCAGTTCTTC. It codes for CASSQGTRRNEQFF.

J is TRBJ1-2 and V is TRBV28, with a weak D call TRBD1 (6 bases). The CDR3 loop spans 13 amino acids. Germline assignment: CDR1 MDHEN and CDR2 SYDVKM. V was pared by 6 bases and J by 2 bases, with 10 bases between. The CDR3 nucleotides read TGTGCCAGCAGGACGACAGGAAACTATGGCTACACCTTC. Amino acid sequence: CASRTTGNYGYTF.

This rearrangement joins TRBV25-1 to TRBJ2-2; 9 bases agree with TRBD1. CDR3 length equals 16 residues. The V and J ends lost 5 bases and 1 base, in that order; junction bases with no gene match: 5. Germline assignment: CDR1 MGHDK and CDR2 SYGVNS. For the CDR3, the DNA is TGTGCCAGCAGTCGTGGGACAGGGTGGAACACCGGGGAGCTGTTTTTT. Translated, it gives CASSRGTGWNTGELFF.

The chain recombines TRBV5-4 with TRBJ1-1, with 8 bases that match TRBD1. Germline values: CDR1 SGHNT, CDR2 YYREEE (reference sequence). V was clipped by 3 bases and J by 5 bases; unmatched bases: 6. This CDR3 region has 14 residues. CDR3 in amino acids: CASSWTGRGTEAFF. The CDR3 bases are TGTGCCAGCAGCTGGACAGGGAGAGGGACTGAAGCTTTCTTT. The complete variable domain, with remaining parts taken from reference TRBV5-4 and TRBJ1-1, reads ETGVTQSPTHLIKTRGQQVTLRCSSQSGHNTVSWYQQALGQGPQFIFQYYREEENGRGNFPPRFSGLQFPNYSSELNVNALELDDSALYLCASSWTGRGTEAFFGQGTRLTVV.

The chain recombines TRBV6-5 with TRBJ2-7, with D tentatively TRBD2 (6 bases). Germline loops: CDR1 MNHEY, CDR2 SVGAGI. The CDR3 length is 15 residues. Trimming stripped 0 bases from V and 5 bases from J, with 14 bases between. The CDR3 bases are TGTGCCAGCAGTTACTCTGGGACTCGAGGGCACGAGCAGTACTTC. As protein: CASSYSGTRGHEQYF.

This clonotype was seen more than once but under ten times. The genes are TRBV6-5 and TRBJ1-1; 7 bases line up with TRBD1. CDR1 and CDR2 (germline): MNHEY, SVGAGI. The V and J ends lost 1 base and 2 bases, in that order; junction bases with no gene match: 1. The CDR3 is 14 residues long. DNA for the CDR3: TGTGCCAGCAGTTACTGGGACAGTAACACTGAAGCTTTCTTT. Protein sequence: CASSYWDSNTEAFF.

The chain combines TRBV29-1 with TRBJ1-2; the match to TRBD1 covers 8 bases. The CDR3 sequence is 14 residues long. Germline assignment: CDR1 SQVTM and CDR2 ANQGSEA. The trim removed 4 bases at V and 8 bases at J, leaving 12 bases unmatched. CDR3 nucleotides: TGCAGCGTTGCTTCTCTAGCAGGGGGCTGGGGCTACACCTTC. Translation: CSVASLAGGWGYTF.

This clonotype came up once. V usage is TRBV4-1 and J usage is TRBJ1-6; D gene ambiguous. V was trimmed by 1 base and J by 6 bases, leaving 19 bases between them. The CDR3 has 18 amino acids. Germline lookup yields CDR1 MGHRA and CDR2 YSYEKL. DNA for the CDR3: TGCGCCAGCAGCCAAGGTGTGCTGACTCGAGTTGGTAATTCACCCCTCCACTTT. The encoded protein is CASSQGVLTRVGNSPLHF.

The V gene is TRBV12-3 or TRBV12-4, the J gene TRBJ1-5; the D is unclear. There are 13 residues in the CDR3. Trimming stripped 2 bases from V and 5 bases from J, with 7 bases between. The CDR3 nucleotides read TGTGCCAGCAGTTTATTTGAGTATCAGCCCCAGCATTTT. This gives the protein CASSLFEYQPQHF.

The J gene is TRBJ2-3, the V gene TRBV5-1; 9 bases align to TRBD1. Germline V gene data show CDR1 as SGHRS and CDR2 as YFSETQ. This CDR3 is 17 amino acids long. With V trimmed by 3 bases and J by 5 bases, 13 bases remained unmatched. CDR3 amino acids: CASSSTAGTGLGDTQYF. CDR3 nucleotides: TGCGCCAGCAGCTCGACCGCCGGGACAGGGTTGGGAGATACGCAGTATTTT.

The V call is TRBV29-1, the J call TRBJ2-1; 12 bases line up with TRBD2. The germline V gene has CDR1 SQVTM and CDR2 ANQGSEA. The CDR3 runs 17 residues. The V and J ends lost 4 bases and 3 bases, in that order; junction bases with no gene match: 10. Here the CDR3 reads CSVAVLAGGRFYNEQFF. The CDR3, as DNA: TGCAGCGTTGCCGTACTAGCGGGGGGTCGTTTCTACAATGAGCAGTTCTTC.

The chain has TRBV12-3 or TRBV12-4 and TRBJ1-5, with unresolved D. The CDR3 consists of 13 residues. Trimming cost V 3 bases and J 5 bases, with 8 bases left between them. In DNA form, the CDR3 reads TGTGCCAGCAGTTTCCGGGAACATCAGCCCCAGCATTTT. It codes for CASSFREHQPQHF.

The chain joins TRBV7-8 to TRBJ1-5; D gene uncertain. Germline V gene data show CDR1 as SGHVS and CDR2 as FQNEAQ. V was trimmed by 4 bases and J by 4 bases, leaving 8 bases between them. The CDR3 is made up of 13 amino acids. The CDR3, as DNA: TGTGCCAGCAGCTCGGTTACTAATCAGCCCCAGCATTTT. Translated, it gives CASSSVTNQPQHF.

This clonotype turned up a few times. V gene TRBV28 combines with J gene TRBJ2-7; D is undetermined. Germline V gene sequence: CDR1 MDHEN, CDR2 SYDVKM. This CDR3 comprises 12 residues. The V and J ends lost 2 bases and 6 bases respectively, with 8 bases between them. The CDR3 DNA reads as TGTGCCAGCAGTTTAGCTAGAGGCGAGCAGTACTTC. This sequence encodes CASSLARGEQYF.

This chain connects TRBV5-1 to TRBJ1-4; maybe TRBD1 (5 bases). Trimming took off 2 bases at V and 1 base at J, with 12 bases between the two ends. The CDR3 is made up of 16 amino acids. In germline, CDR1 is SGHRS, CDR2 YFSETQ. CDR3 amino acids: CASSFHLRGTNEKLFF. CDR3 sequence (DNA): TGCGCCAGCAGCTTTCATTTGAGGGGAACTAATGAAAAACTGTTTTTT.

This CDR3 is CSAHKAQETQYF. The CDR3 DNA is TGCAGCGCCCATAAGGCCCAAGAGACCCAGTACTTC. The V call is TRBV29-1, the J call TRBJ2-5; D remains ambiguous. This CDR3 region has 12 residues. V lost 7 bases, J lost 1 base, and 10 bases lay in between. Germline CDR1 reads SQVTM; CDR2 reads ANQGSEA.

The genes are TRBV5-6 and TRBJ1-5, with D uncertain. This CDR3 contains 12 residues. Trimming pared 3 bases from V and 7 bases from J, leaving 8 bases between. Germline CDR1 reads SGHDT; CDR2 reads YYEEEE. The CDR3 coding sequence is TGTGCCAGCAGCTCGTTTTTACAGCCCCAGCATTTT. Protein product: CASSSFLQPQHF.

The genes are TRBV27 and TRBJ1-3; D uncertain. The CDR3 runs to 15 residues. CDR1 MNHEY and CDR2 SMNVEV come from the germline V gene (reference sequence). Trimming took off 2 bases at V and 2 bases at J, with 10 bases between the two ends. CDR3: CASSLTWGAGNTIYF. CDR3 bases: TGTGCCAGCAGTTTAACATGGGGAGCTGGAAACACCATATATTTT.

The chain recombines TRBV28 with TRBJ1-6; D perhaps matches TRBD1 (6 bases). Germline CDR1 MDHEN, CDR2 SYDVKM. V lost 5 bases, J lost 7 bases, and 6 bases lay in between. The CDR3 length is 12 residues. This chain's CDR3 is CASSTGNSPLHF. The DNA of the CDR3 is TGTGCCAGCAGTACAGGGAATTCACCCCTCCACTTT.

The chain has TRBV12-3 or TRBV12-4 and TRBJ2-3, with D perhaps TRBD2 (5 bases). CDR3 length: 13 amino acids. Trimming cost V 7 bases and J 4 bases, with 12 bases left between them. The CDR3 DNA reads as TGTGCCAGCAAAAAACTAGAGTCAGATACGCAGTATTTT. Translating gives CASKKLESDTQYF.

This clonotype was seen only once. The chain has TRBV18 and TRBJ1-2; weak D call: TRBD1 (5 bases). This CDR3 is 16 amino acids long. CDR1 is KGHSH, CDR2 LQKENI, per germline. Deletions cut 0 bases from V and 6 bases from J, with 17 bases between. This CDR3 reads CASSPPGLGRDDGYTF. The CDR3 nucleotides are TGTGCCAGCTCACCACCGGGTCTGGGGCGGGATGATGGCTACACCTTC. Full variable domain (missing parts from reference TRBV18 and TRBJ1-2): NAGVMQNPRHLVRRRGQEARLRCSPMKGHSHVYWYRQLPEEGLKFMVYLQKENIIDESGMPKERFSAEFPKEGPSILRIQQVVRGDSAAYFCASSPPGLGRDDGYTFGSGTRLTVV.

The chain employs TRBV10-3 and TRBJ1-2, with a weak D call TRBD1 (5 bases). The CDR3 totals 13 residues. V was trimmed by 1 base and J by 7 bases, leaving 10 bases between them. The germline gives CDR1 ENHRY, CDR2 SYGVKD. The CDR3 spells CAISEWDGLGYTF. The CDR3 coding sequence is TGTGCCATCAGTGAGTGGGACGGCCTTGGCTACACCTTC.

The CDR3 DNA reads TGTGCCACCAGCAGAGACCCTGGCGGGACTGGAAACACCATATATTTT. As protein: CATSRDPGGTGNTIYF. V gene TRBV15 combines with J gene TRBJ1-3; the D is unclear. V gave up 0 bases and J gave up 2 bases, with 11 bases separating them. The CDR3 is 16 amino acids. Germline CDR1 LNHNV, CDR2 YYDKDF (reference sequence).

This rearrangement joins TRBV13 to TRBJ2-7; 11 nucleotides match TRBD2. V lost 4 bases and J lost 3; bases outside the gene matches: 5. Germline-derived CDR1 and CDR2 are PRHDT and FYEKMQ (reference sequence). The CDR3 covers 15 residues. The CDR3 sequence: CASSSVAGGSYEQYF. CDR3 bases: TGTGCCAGCAGCTCAGTAGCGGGGGGGAGCTACGAGCAGTACTTC.

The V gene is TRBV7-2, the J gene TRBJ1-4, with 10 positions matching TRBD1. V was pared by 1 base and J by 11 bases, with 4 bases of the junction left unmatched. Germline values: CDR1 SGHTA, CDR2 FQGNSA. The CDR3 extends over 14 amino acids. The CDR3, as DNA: TGTGCCAGCAGCTTAGTGGGACAGGGGTACAAACTGTTTTTT. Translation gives CASSLVGQGYKLFF.

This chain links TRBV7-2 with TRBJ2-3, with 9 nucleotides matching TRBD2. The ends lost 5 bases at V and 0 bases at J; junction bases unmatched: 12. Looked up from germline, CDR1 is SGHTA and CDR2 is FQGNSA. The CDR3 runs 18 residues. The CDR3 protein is CASSGRASGVLSTDTQYF. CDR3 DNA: TGTGCCAGCAGCGGCCGGGCTAGCGGGGTCCTTAGCACAGATACGCAGTATTTT. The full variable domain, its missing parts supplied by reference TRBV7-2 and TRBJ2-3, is GAGVSQSPSNKVTEKGKDVELRCDPISGHTALYWYRQSLGQGLEFLIYFQGNSAPDKSGLPSDRFSAERTGGSVSTLTIQRTQQEDSAVYLCASSGRASGVLSTDTQYFGPGTRLTVL.